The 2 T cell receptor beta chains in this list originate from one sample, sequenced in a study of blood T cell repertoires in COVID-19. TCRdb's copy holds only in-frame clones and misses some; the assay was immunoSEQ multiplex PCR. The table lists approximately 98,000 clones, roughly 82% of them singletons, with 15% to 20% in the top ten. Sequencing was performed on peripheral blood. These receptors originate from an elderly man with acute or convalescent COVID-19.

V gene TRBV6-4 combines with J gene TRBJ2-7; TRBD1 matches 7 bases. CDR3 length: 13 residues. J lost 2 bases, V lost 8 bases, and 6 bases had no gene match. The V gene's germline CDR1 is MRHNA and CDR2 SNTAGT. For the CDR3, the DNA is TGTGCCAGCTCCCGGGACAGAGCCTACGAGCAGTACTTC. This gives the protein CASSRDRAYEQYF.

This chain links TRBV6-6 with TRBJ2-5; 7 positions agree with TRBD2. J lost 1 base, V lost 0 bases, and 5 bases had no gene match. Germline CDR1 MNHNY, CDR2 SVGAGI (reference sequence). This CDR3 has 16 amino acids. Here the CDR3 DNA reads TGTGCCAGCAGTTACTCGGGGGGGACGGCCCAAGAGACCCAGTACTTC. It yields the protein CASSYSGGTAQETQYF.